A selection of T cell receptor beta chains follows, all from one sample in a study of T-cell memory formation after mild COVID-19. TCRdb reprocessed the 5' RACE reads via MiXCR and lists one record per CDR3 protein. In the table there are about 200,000 distinct CDR3 sequences, 9.5% of which are singletons. What was sequenced was PBMCs or a T cell subset sorted from them (not recorded which). These receptors originate from a man between 18 and 35 years old who had mild COVID-19 (a few samples of this study predate the infection). Cell type and time point are not known. CDR3s include the opening cysteine and the closing phenylalanine or tryptophan. Fields, in order: clone size, J gene, V gene, D gene, CDR3 protein, CDR3 DNA. D genes are given only for firm matches. Size values are once, few and many counts, or a class for expanded clones, and some rows have none.

few | TRBJ2-2 | TRBV5-1 | . | CASSLNGGDTGELFF | TGCGCCAGCAGCTTGAACGGGGGAGACACCGGGGAGCTGTTTTTT
. | TRBJ2-3 | TRBV7-2 | TRBD2 | CASSLAGGGAVDTQYF | TGTGCCAGCAGCTTAGCAGGCGGGGGGGCTGTAGATACGCAGTATTTT
many | TRBJ2-1 | TRBV5-1 | TRBD2 | CASSGGSGGTSYNEQFF | TGCGCCAGCAGCGGGGGTAGCGGGGGGACTTCCTACAATGAGCAGTTCTTC
. | TRBJ1-2 | TRBV6-5 | . | CASSYGILTGGYTF | TGTGCCAGCAGTTACGGCATACTAACGGGAGGCTACACCTTC
few | TRBJ1-2 | TRBV10-3 | . | CAITVGADYGYTF | TGTGCCATCACCGTCGGGGCGGACTATGGCTACACCTTC
few | TRBJ1-4 | TRBV6-5 | . | CASSYRADEKLFF | TGTGCCAGCAGTTACCGGGCAGATGAAAAACTGTTTTTT
. | TRBJ1-1 | TRBV6-6 | . | CASSPATEAFF | TGTGCCAGCAGTCCCGCAACTGAAGCTTTCTTT
. | TRBJ2-7 | TRBV5-1 | TRBD1 | CASSLGQYEQYF | TGCGCCAGCAGCCTGGGACAGTACGAGCAGTACTTC
many | TRBJ1-1 | TRBV4-1 | . | CASSQDVGGYTEAFF | TGCGCCAGCAGCCAAGATGTCGGTGGGTACACTGAAGCTTTCTTT
. | TRBJ1-1 | TRBV27 | . | CASSFGYMNTEAFF | TGTGCCAGCAGTTTTGGATACATGAACACTGAAGCTTTCTTT
. | TRBJ2-7 | TRBV18 | . | CASSPGQGSEQYF | TGTGCCAGCTCACCAGGGCAGGGGAGTGAGCAGTACTTC
. | TRBJ2-5 | TRBV18 | . | CASSPKIDFGETQYF | TGTGCCAGCTCACCGAAAATAGATTTTGGAGAGACCCAGTACTTC
. | TRBJ1-2 | TRBV2 | . | CASSVESAAAGYTF | TGTGCCAGCAGCGTCGAGTCGGCGGCCGCCGGCTACACCTTC
. | TRBJ1-1 | TRBV29-1 | . | CSAKRQALTEAFF | TGCAGCGCCAAAAGACAGGCTCTTACTGAAGCTTTCTTT
. | TRBJ2-2 | TRBV19 | . | CASSGFANTGELFF | TGTGCCAGTAGCGGGTTCGCGAACACCGGGGAGCTGTTTTTT
. | TRBJ2-7 | TRBV18 | . | CASSPPSRNTYEQYF | TGTGCCAGCTCACCACCATCACGGAATACCTACGAGCAGTACTTC
. | TRBJ1-1 | TRBV6-5 | . | CASSSAEEGRTEAFF | TGTGCCAGCAGTTCTGCGGAGGAGGGGCGCACTGAAGCTTTCTTT
few | TRBJ2-5 | TRBV18 | TRBD2 | CASSRGTSGGETQYF | TGTGCCAGCTCACGAGGGACTAGCGGGGGAGAGACCCAGTACTTC
. | TRBJ1-1 | TRBV2 | . | CASSDMKALNTEAFF | TGTGCCAGCAGTGATATGAAGGCGTTGAACACTGAAGCTTTCTTT
. | TRBJ2-1 | TRBV3-1 | . | CASSRTNYNEQFF | TGTGCCAGCAGCCGGACTAATTACAATGAGCAGTTCTTC
many | TRBJ2-5 | TRBV3-1 | . | CASSLGTFQETQYF | TGTGCCAGCAGCCTCGGGACTTTCCAAGAGACCCAGTACTTC
few | TRBJ2-2 | TRBV3-1 | TRBD2 | CASSRPRGGTGELFF | TGTGCCAGCAGCCGCCCCCGGGGGGGGACCGGGGAGCTGTTTTTT
once | TRBJ1-2 | TRBV12-3/TRBV12-4 | . | CASSFLAEAGYTF | TGTGCCAGCAGTTTTTTGGCGGAGGCTGGCTACACCTTC
many | TRBJ2-1 | TRBV4-1 | . | CASSTPRGRRGWNEQFF | TGCGCCAGCAGCACTCCGAGGGGCCGACGGGGCTGGAATGAGCAGTTCTTC
. | TRBJ1-1 | TRBV6-5 | . | CASSLTNQVVAFF | TGTGCCAGCAGTCTGACAAATCAAGTTGTCGCTTTCTTT
. | TRBJ2-7 | TRBV11-2 | TRBD1 | CASSPLTGAYEQYF | TGTGCCAGCAGCCCCCTGACAGGGGCCTACGAGCAGTACTTC
few | TRBJ2-3 | TRBV6-5 | . | CASSLTRSTDTQYF | TGTGCCAGCAGTCTAACTAGAAGCACAGATACGCAGTATTTT
few | TRBJ2-3 | TRBV10-3 | . | CAIMGGNPTDTQYF | TGTGCCATCATGGGCGGAAATCCAACAGATACGCAGTATTTT
few | TRBJ1-5 | TRBV7-2 | TRBD1 | CASSFRQGAILSNQPQHF | TGTGCCAGCAGCTTCCGACAGGGGGCTATTTTAAGCAATCAGCCCCAGCATTTT
few | TRBJ2-1 | TRBV7-3 | . | CASSLRVGEQFF | TGTGCCAGCAGCTTAAGGGTGGGGGAGCAGTTCTTC
many | TRBJ1-6 | TRBV20-1 | . | CSVNPGNVSPLHF | TGCAGTGTCAACCCAGGGAACGTCTCACCCCTCCACTTT
. | TRBJ2-1 | TRBV10-3 | . | CAISGPRARTKYNEQFF | TGTGCCATCAGTGGGCCCCGAGCGCGGACTAAATACAATGAGCAGTTCTTC
. | TRBJ2-1 | TRBV20-1 | . | CSAREVVMDEQFF | TGCAGTGCTAGAGAGGTTGTGATGGATGAGCAGTTCTTC
many | TRBJ2-3 | TRBV4-2 | . | CASSPQTRRAHGDTQYF | TGTGCCAGCAGTCCTCAGACTCGGCGGGCCCACGGGGATACGCAGTATTTT
many | TRBJ1-2 | TRBV5-4 | . | CASSLDRRGTKGYTF | TGTGCCAGCAGCTTAGACAGGAGGGGAACCAAGGGCTACACCTTC
. | TRBJ2-2 | TRBV10-3 | TRBD1 | CAIRGQAGELFF | TGTGCCATCAGGGGACAGGCCGGGGAGCTGTTTTTT
. | TRBJ2-7 | TRBV7-3 | . | CASSSDPGLGEQYF | TGTGCCAGCAGCTCCGACCCAGGGTTGGGCGAGCAGTACTTC
many | TRBJ2-7 | TRBV4-3 | . | CASSQDLGVKQYF | TGCGCCAGCAGCCAAGATTTGGGGGTGAAGCAGTACTTC
few | TRBJ2-3 | TRBV27 | TRBD2 | CASRKAGGGTDTQYF | TGTGCCAGCAGAAAAGCGGGGGGAGGCACAGATACGCAGTATTTT
many | TRBJ2-7 | TRBV7-2 | . | CASSLGGGKPYEQYF | TGTGCCAGCAGCTTAGGGGGGGGCAAGCCCTACGAGCAGTACTTC